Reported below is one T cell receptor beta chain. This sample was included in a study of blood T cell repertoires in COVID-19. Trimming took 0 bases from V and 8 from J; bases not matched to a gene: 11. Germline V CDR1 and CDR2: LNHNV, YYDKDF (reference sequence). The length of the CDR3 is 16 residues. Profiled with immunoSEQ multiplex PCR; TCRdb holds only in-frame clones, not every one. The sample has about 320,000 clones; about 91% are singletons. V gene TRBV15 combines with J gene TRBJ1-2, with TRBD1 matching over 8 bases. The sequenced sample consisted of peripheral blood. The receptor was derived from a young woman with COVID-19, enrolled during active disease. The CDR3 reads CATSRDVAGGAMGYTF. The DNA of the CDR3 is TGTGCCACCAGCAGAGATGTGGCAGGGGGCGCGATGGGCTACACCTTC.